Below, one T cell receptor beta chain is given with its context. Its antigen is unidentified. Trimming left V 1 base short and J 7 bases short, with 14 bases between. This CDR3 has 14 residues. This sample is drawn from a study of response to subunit inactivated influenza vaccine. Study-wide results and limits: The authors proposed limited new T cell recruitment per seasonal influenza vaccination.

TCRdb re-called the RT-PCR reads through MiXCR, storing one row per CDR3 protein. The sample has about 780,000 distinct CDR3 sequences; roughly 20% are singletons. The chain is built from TRBV23-1 and TRBJ2-7; D may be TRBD1 (6 bases). TRBV23-1 is an ORF; its function is uncertain. This TCR came from a man aged 45-65 years who received an inactivated influenza vaccine. The sequencing used PBMCs from blood, collected 5 days after vaccination. The CDR3 sequence is CASSQFGGQGEQYF. CDR3 nucleotide sequence: TGCGCCAGCAGTCAATTCGGCGGGCAGGGGGAGCAGTACTTC.